This passage covers 15 T cell receptor beta chains from one sample sequenced in a study of OX40 agonist ivuxolimab in advanced cancers. Libraries were made using the immunoSEQ multiplex PCR assay. Imported from immuneACCESS, the table was reduced by TCRdb to in-frame sequences with V and J called. These copies leave out some clones; in studies compared against another copy, an unresolved V gene accounts for under half, and the cause of the remainder is not known. Across this sample there are about 64,000 clones, with approximately 90% seen only once. The ten largest clones represent roughly 0.45% of the sample. The sample consisted of CD4+ or CD8+ T cells sorted from blood, taken in a trial of the OX40 agonist ivuxolimab. Every receptor here comes from an adult with an advanced solid tumor such as melanoma, head and neck, liver or kidney cancer.

This chain connects TRBV5-5 to TRBJ2-7, with 10 bases that match TRBD1. After removal of 7 bases from V and 6 bases from J, the junction contained 7 bases not matched to a gene. Germline values: CDR1 SGHKS, CDR2 YYEKEE (reference sequence). This CDR3 spans 13 amino acids. CDR3 nucleotide sequence: TGTGCCAGCGGACGGGACAGGGGTCGCGAGCAGTACTTC. Its protein is CASGRDRGREQYF.

The chain uses TRBV2 and TRBJ2-3; 8 positions match TRBD2. CDR3 length: 14 residues. Germline CDR1 is SNHLY and CDR2 is FYNNEI. V was pared by 7 bases and J by 2 bases, with 5 bases of the junction left unmatched. The CDR3 bases are TGTGCCAGCACCATAGCGGGGCTCACAGATACGCAGTATTTT. It encodes CASTIAGLTDTQYF.

The rearrangement joins TRBV30 to TRBJ2-7; 7 bases are shared with TRBD2. V lost 4 bases to trimming and J lost 5 bases; unmatched junction nucleotides: 14. This CDR3 has 15 residues. Germline V CDR1 and CDR2: GTSNPN, SVGIG (reference sequence). In nucleotides, the CDR3 is TGTGCCTGGATCCCCCTCGGGCGGGAGTTCAACGAGCAGTACTTC. Encoded protein: CAWIPLGREFNEQYF.

The chain is built from TRBV21-1 and TRBJ1-5. TRBV21-1 is annotated as a pseudogene. The CDR3 runs to 16 residues. The CDR3 region is CASSKALVPSNQPQHF. The CDR3 DNA reads TGTGCCAGCAGCAAAGCGCTCGTCCCTAGCAATCAGCCCCAGCATTTT.

The chain carries TRBV7-2 and TRBJ2-3, with 9 bases fitting TRBD1. J lost 4 bases, V lost 1 base, and 3 bases had no gene match. The CDR3 totals 15 residues. Per the germline V gene, CDR1 is SGHTA and CDR2 is FQGNSA. Here the CDR3 reads CASSLGDRDADTQYF. The DNA of the CDR3 is TGTGCCAGCAGCTTAGGGGACAGGGATGCAGATACGCAGTATTTT.

The J gene is TRBJ2-5, the V gene TRBV7-9; possibly TRBD1 or TRBD2 for D (5 bases each). The tail of the sequence fits TRBJ2-7 better, so the J call may be wrong. The CDR3 length is 15 residues. Germline assignment: CDR1 SEHNR and CDR2 FQNEAQ (reference sequence). The CDR3: CASSPSSGTFYEQYF. The CDR3 DNA sequence: TGTGCCAGCAGCCCTTCTTCAGGGACCTTCTACGAGCAGTACTTC.

This chain links TRBV12-5 with TRBJ2-2, with D possibly matching TRBD1 (5 bases). V gave up 1 base and J gave up 6 bases, with 9 bases separating them. Germline V CDR1 and CDR2: LGHNT, FRNRAP. There are 14 residues in the CDR3. The CDR3 DNA follows: TGTGCTAGTGGTTTGGGACAGCCAGCCGGGGAGCTGTTTTTT. Its protein product is CASGLGQPAGELFF.

The chain joins TRBV2 to TRBJ2-5; D is unresolved. The V gene lost 7 bases and the J gene lost 2 bases, with 5 bases spanning the gap. CDR3 length: 11 residues. Germline CDR1 and CDR2: SNHLY and FYNNEI. CDR3 sequence: CASKTQETQYF. The CDR3 DNA is TGTGCCAGCAAGACACAAGAGACCCAGTACTTC.

The chain has TRBV9 and TRBJ2-3, with D unclear. The germline V gene encodes CDR1 SGDLS and CDR2 YYNGEE. Trimming took off 4 bases at V and 4 bases at J, with 10 bases between the two ends. The CDR3 spans 13 residues. The CDR3 here is CASSTHPADTQYF. The DNA for the CDR3 is TGTGCCAGCAGCACCCACCCCGCAGATACGCAGTATTTT.

The chain employs TRBV10-3 and TRBJ2-7; tentatively, D is TRBD2 (6 bases). V lost 8 bases and J 7 bases, leaving 24 bases between the germline ends. Per germline, CDR1 ENHRY and CDR2 SYGVKD. The CDR3 consists of 15 residues. This CDR3 reads CAISGVGSPPGEQYF. DNA for the CDR3: TGTGCCATCTCTGGGGTCGGGAGTCCCCCTGGGGAGCAGTACTTC.

With respect to this clone: An end of the junction differs from the germline gene, which may be a read error. The sample contains more than one DNA sequence encoding this CDR3. The V and J genes are TRBV27 and TRBJ2-2; perhaps TRBD1 as D (6 bases). This CDR3 spans 15 amino acids. Germline V CDR1 and CDR2: MNHEY, SMNVEV (reference sequence). The CDR3, as DNA: TGTGCCAGCAGGCTTCAGGGGCCCAACACCGGGGAACTGTTTTTT. Amino acids: CASRLQGPNTGELFF.

The chain carries TRBV5-1 and TRBJ1-3; D ambiguous. The CDR3 totals 14 residues. The V end lost 4 bases, the J end lost 4 bases, and 12 bases lay between the germline ends. Germline assignment: CDR1 SGHRS and CDR2 YFSETQ. The CDR3 DNA reads TGCGCCAGCAGCCTAAACCGGGGAGGAAACACCATATATTTT. This gives the protein CASSLNRGGNTIYF. The full variable domain, completed using reference TRBV5-1 and TRBJ1-3, is KAGVTQTPRYLIKTRGQQVTLSCSPISGHRSVSWYQQTPGQGLQFLFEYFSETQRNKGNFPGRFSGRQFSNSRSEMNVSTLELGDSALYLCASSLNRGGNTIYFGEGSWLTVV.

The rearrangement links TRBV11-3 to TRBJ1-6; possibly TRBD1 for D (5 bases). The CDR3 spans 14 residues. CDR1 is SGHNT, CDR2 YENEEA, per germline. The germline V and J ends were trimmed by 5 bases and 6 bases, with 11 bases remaining between them. The CDR3 DNA sequence: TGTGCCAGCAGCATTCAGAGGGGTAATTCACCCCTCCACTTT. Protein product: CASSIQRGNSPLHF.

V usage is TRBV25-1 and J usage is TRBJ1-1; D gene ambiguous. CDR1 is MGHDK and CDR2 is SYGVNS in the germline V gene. V lost 2 bases, J lost 4 bases, and 5 bases lay in between. The CDR3 runs 12 residues. The CDR3 nucleotides are TGTGCCAGCAGTGAAGGGTTCACTGAAGCTTTCTTT. Residues: CASSEGFTEAFF.

The gene calls are TRBV18 and TRBJ2-5, with no clear D. Germline assignment: CDR1 KGHSH and CDR2 LQKENI. The V gene lost 4 bases and the J gene lost 3 bases, with 15 bases spanning the gap. This CDR3 is 15 amino acids long. This CDR3 reads CASSLVLTKKETQYF. The CDR3 region has the DNA TGTGCCAGCTCACTTGTACTGACCAAAAAAGAGACCCAGTACTTC.